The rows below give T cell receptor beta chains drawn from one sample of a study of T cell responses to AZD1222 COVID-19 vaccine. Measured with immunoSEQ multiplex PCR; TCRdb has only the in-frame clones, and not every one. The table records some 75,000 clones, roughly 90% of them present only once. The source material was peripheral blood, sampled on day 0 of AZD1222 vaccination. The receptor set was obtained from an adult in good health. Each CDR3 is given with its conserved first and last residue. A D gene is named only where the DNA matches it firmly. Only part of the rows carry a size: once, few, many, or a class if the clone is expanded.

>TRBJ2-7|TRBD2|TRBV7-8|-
CASSLIAGESSYEQYF
TGTGCCAGCAGCTTAATCGCGGGGGAGAGCTCCTACGAGCAGTACTTC
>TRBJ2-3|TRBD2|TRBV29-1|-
CSETVGGTDTQYF
TGCAGCGAAACCGTGGGGGGGACAGATACGCAGTATTTT
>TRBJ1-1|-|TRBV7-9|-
CASSLRETGEAFF
TGTGCCAGCAGCCTGAGGGAGACGGGTGAAGCTTTCTTT
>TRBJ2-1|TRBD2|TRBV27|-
CASSPSPGVGSGRPSNEQFF
TGTGCCAGCAGTCCATCTCCAGGGGTGGGTAGCGGGAGGCCCTCCAATGAGCAGTTCTTC
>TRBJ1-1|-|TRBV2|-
CASSGGTRTLGAFF
TGTGCCAGCAGTGGAGGGACACGGACCCTTGGGGCTTTCTTT
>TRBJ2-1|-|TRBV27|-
CASSYAGTNNEQFF
TGTGCCAGCAGTTATGCGGGGACAAACAATGAGCAGTTCTTC
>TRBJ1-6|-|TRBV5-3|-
CARIVSPLHF
TGTGCCAGAATTGTGTCACCCCTCCACTTT
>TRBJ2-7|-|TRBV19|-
CASSTAGLEQYF
TGTGCCAGTAGTACCGCAGGGTTGGAGCAGTACTTC
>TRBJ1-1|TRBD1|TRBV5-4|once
CASSRGTDMNTEAFF
TGTGCCAGCAGCCGCGGGACAGACATGAACACTGAAGCTTTCTTT
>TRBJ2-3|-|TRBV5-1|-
CASSAFPPSGARTDTQYF
TGCGCCAGCAGCGCGTTTCCCCCCTCCGGGGCCCGCACAGATACGCAGTATTTT
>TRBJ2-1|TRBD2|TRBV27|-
CASSHFGTSGRNEQFF
TGTGCCAGCAGTCACTTCGGGACTAGCGGGCGGAATGAGCAGTTCTTC
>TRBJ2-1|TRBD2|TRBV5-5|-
CASSLARGRVHNEQFF
TGTGCCAGCAGCTTGGCTCGCGGGAGGGTGCACAATGAGCAGTTCTTC
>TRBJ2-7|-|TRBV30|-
CAWSAIGYEQYF
TGTGCCTGGAGTGCCATCGGGTACGAGCAGTACTTC
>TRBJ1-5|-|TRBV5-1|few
CASSPGENQPQHF
TGCGCCAGCAGCCCCGGGGAGAATCAGCCCCAGCATTTT
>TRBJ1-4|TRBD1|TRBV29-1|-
CSAGTGAGEKLFF
TGCAGCGCCGGGACAGGGGCGGGGGAAAAACTGTTTTTT
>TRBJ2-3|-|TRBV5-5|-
CASSPNVGDDTQYF
TGTGCCAGCAGCCCCAACGTCGGGGATGATACGCAGTATTTT
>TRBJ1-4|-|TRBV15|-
CATSRDVSRGEKLFF
TGTGCCACCAGCAGAGATGTATCGCGGGGTGAAAAACTGTTTTTT
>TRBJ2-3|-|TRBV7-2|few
CASSTGAVRDTQYF
TGTGCCAGCAGCACAGGAGCGGTGAGAGATACGCAGTATTTT
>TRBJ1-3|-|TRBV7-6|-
CASSYTPTDTIYF
TGTGCCAGCAGCTACACCCCGACTGACACCATATATTTT
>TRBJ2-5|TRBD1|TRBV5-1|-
CASSLTGGRSGFFGTQYF
TGCGCCAGCAGCTTGACAGGGGGTCGATCGGGATTTTTCGGGACCCAGTACTTC
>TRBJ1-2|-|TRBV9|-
CASSVGGLKAVRGYTF
TGTGCCAGCAGCGTAGGGGGGTTGAAGGCCGTGAGGGGCTACACCTTC
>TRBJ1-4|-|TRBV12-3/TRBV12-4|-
CAAGSAGIEKLFF
TGTGCCGCCGGGTCCGCGGGGATAGAAAAACTGTTTTTT
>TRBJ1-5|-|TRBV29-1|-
CSVVVGYNQPQHF
TGCAGCGTTGTAGTGGGGTACAATCAGCCCCAGCATTTT
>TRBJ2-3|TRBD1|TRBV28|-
CASSLQGVMADTQYF
TGTGCCAGCAGTTTACAGGGGGTAATGGCAGATACGCAGTATTTT
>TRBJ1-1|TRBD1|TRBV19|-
CASSSGTGTNTEAFF
TGTGCCAGTAGTTCCGGGACAGGGACGAACACTGAAGCTTTCTTT
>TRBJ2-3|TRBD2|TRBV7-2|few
CASSLATGTSGGPDTQYF
TGTGCCAGCAGCTTAGCGACAGGGACTAGCGGGGGGCCAGATACGCAGTATTTT
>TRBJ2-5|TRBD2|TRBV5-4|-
CASSLDLAGAVGTQYF
TGTGCCAGCAGCTTGGACCTAGCGGGAGCGGTGGGGACCCAGTACTTC
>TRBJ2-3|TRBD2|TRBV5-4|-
CASSLKLAGLTDTQYF
TGTGCCAGCAGCTTAAAGCTAGCGGGACTCACAGATACGCAGTATTTT
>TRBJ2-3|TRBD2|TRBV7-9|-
CASSPSGNTDTQYF
TGTGCCAGCAGCCCCAGCGGGAACACAGATACGCAGTATTTT
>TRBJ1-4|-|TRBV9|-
CASSPRGTQGGLFF
TGTGCCAGCAGCCCTCGTGGGACTCAAGGTGGGCTGTTTTTT
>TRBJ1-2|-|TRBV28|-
CASSLTGYGYTF
TGTGCCAGCAGTTTAACAGGGTATGGCTACACCTTC
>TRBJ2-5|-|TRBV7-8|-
CASRPRGAQGTQYF
TGTGCCAGCAGGCCACGGGGGGCCCAAGGGACCCAGTACTTC
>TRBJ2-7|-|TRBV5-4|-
CASSLGPGSSYEQYF
TGTGCCAGCAGCTTGGGGCCCGGGAGCTCCTACGAGCAGTACTTC
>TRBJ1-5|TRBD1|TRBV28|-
CASRQGQAGPQHF
TGTGCCAGCAGACAGGGACAGGCGGGGCCCCAGCATTTT
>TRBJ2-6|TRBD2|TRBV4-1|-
CASSHLGLADISGANVLTF
TGCGCCAGCAGCCACCTTGGACTAGCGGATATATCTGGGGCCAACGTCCTGACTTTC
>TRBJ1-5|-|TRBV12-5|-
CASGKGPWGQPQHF
TGTGCTAGTGGAAAGGGCCCTTGGGGGCAGCCCCAGCATTTT
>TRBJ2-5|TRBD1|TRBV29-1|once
CSVGTVETQYF
TGCAGCGTGGGGACAGTAGAGACCCAGTACTTC